The rows below give T cell receptor beta chains drawn from one sample of a study of T cell repertoires in ileal Crohn's disease. Some clones are missing from TCRdb's copy, which holds only in-frame ones; the method was immunoSEQ multiplex PCR. Of 13,000 or so clones in the sample, 65% to 85% were seen once. The source material was ileal tissue. The receptors originated from an adult with Crohn's disease. The CDR3 runs from the conserved cysteine through the conserved F or W.

V gene,J gene,CDR3 protein
TRBV9,TRBJ2-1,CASSPWDSQQFF
TRBV5-1,TRBJ2-2,CASSSPAGTGGAGELFF
TRBV28,TRBJ1-1,CASKDTLAKNTEAFF
TRBV4-3,TRBJ1-6,CASSQDLLSPLHF
TRBV19,TRBJ1-5,CASSPDGLVAQHF
TRBV10-2,TRBJ1-2,CASSDFRVGYTF
TRBV27,TRBJ1-6,CASRTGQYNSPLHF
TRBV28,TRBJ2-3,CASSTQAGHTDTQYF
TRBV5-1,TRBJ1-2,CASSLVLSAGAGYTF
TRBV2,TRBJ1-2,CASSEVGTGNGYTF
TRBV7-3,TRBJ1-6,CAGSEAGGRSPLHF
TRBV5-1,TRBJ2-7,CASSQEAGRFEQYF
TRBV5-5,TRBJ2-7,CASSWRGSREGYEQYF